Following are 19 T cell receptor beta chains from one sample sequenced in a study of T cells in Graves' hyperthyroidism and ophthalmopathy. Amplified regions were TCR beta CDR3 sequences from RNA transcripts. First-round RT-PCR targeting the TCR CDR3 was performed with the HTBI primer set. TCRdb reprocessed the multiplex PCR reads with MiXCR, giving one entry per CDR3 protein. The sample carries more than 450,000 distinct CDR3 sequences, 11% to 15% recorded once. The sample was blood. Every receptor here comes from a woman aged 40-49 years with Graves' hyperthyroidism.

The J gene is TRBJ1-1, the V gene TRBV6-1, with a tentative D call TRBD1 (5 bases). V gave up 6 bases and J gave up 0 bases, with 17 bases separating them. The CDR3 spans 16 residues. Germline V gene sequence: CDR1 MNHNS, CDR2 SASEGT. The CDR3 region has the DNA TGTGCCAGCAGCCGAGACAGCCTCTCTATGAACACTGAAGCTTTCTTT. Translation: CASSRDSLSMNTEAFF.

The chain joins TRBV6-1 to TRBJ1-2, with 10 bases that match TRBD1. The CDR3 runs 15 residues. V trimming: 6 bases; J trimming: 4 bases; junction bases outside the gene matches: 8. The germline V gene has CDR1 MNHNS and CDR2 SASEGT. The DNA for the CDR3 is TGTGCCAGCAGAAGACAGGGGGCCTTGGGCTATGGCTACACCTTC. Amino acids: CASRRQGALGYGYTF.

This clonotype was picked up many times. The chain employs TRBV3-1 and TRBJ1-6; D is ambiguous. The germline gives CDR1 LGHDT, CDR2 YNNKEL (reference sequence). The CDR3 is made up of 12 amino acids. Trimming removed 5 bases from V and 5 bases from J, with 4 bases in between. For the CDR3, the DNA is TGTGCCAGCAGCGGCAATAATTCACCCCTCCACTTT. Residues: CASSGNNSPLHF.

This clonotype has a count of ten or more. The genes are TRBV2 and TRBJ1-4, with 7 bases identical to TRBD1. From germline, CDR1 is SNHLY and CDR2 FYNNEI. This CDR3 spans 14 amino acids. V was pared by 1 base and J by 7 bases, with 3 bases of the junction left unmatched. DNA for the CDR3: TGTGCCAGCAGTGAAGGGGCAGGGGGTGAAAAACTGTTTTTT. This gives the protein CASSEGAGGEKLFF.

A word on this clonotype: One base away lies a much larger clone, so this may be a sequencing read error. The CDR3 protein is CASRSGLVGGREFF. CDR3 in DNA: TGTGCCAGCAGGTCGGGACTAGTGGGAGGAAGGGAGTTCTTC. The rearrangement uses TRBV12-3 or TRBV12-4 and TRBJ2-1; 8 bases are shared with TRBD2. V lost 6 bases, J lost 14 bases, and 15 bases stayed unmatched. This CDR3 region has 14 residues.

The chain recombines TRBV9 with TRBJ1-1; D gene unclear. Trimming removed 3 bases from V and 3 bases from J, with 15 bases in between. The germline CDR1 and CDR2 sequences are SGDLS and YYNGEE. This CDR3 has 15 amino acids. The CDR3 loop reads CASSAHTGSDTEAFF. CDR3 bases: TGTGCCAGCAGCGCCCACACGGGTTCCGACACTGAAGCTTTCTTT.

This clonotype was recorded a few times. V usage is TRBV9 and J usage is TRBJ2-1; 7 bases fit TRBD2. V trimming: 0 bases; J trimming: 1 base; junction bases outside the gene matches: 4. The germline V gene encodes CDR1 SGDLS and CDR2 YYNGEE. The CDR3 has 16 residues. The CDR3 reads CASSVEAGVSYNEQFF. The DNA for the CDR3 is TGTGCCAGCAGCGTAGAGGCGGGAGTATCCTACAATGAGCAGTTCTTC.

This clonotype was recorded many times. The chain joins TRBV7-9 to TRBJ2-3, with a possible D match to TRBD1 (6 bases). The germline V and J ends were trimmed by 5 bases and 1 base, with 13 bases remaining between them. Germline V CDR1 and CDR2: SEHNR, FQNEAQ (reference sequence). The CDR3 is 15 amino acids. CDR3 DNA: TGTGCCAGCAGCATACCTAGGACAGGCACAGATACGCAGTATTTT. Translation gives CASSIPRTGTDTQYF.

This chain connects TRBV6-1 to TRBJ2-1, with TRBD2 matching 8 bases. The CDR3 length is 17 residues. With 5 bases clipped from V and 0 bases from J, the junction kept 9 bases outside the gene matches. The V gene's germline CDR1 is MNHNS and CDR2 SASEGT. In DNA, the CDR3 is TGTGCCAGCAGTCCCCGGGCTAGCGGGTTCTCCTACAATGAGCAGTTCTTC. It encodes CASSPRASGFSYNEQFF.

This clonotype was found many times. The chain employs TRBV6-5 and TRBJ2-1; 12 bases match TRBD2. Germline V lookup: CDR1 MNHEY, CDR2 SVGAGI. V gave up 2 bases and J gave up 7 bases; unmatched junction bases: 9. The CDR3 spans 17 residues. CDR3 in DNA: TGTGCCAGCAGTTACGGGCTAGCGGGAGGGCCGGGGAATGAGCAGTTCTTC. This gives the protein CASSYGLAGGPGNEQFF.

Concerning this clonotype: It may be a read error: a sequence one base away is much more abundant. V and J are TRBV18 and TRBJ1-2; no clear D gene. Per germline, CDR1 KGHSH and CDR2 LQKENI. The CDR3 consists of 14 residues. The CDR3 region has the DNA TGTGCCGGCTCACCGCTGGAGGCGAACTATGGCTACACCTTC. Protein product: CAGSPLEANYGYTF. Together with reference TRBV18 and TRBJ1-2, the CDR3 gives the full variable domain: NAGVMQNPRHLVRRRGQEARLRCSPMKGHSHVYWYRQLPEEGLKFMVYLQKENIIDESGMPKERFSAEFPKEGPSILRIQQVVRGDSAAYFCAGSPLEANYGYTFGSGTRLTVV.

This clonotype was counted between two and nine times. A junction boundary mismatches the germline segment, possibly from a read error. This chain links TRBV7-2 with TRBJ2-1; 11 positions agree with TRBD2. Germline CDR1 SGHTA, CDR2 FQGNSA. CDR3 size: 16 residues. CDR3 in DNA: TGTGCCAGCAGCTTAGTGGGACTAGCGGCTTACAATGGGCAGTTCTTC. The encoded protein is CASSLVGLAAYNGQFF.

Of note for this clonotype: This may stem from a read error, because a much larger clone lies one nucleotide away. The V and J genes are TRBV28 and TRBJ2-5; 11 nucleotides align to TRBD2. The length of the CDR3 is 16 residues. V lost 6 bases to trimming and J lost 9 bases; unmatched junction nucleotides: 15. Germline assignment: CDR1 MDHEN and CDR2 SYDVKM. DNA of the CDR3: TGTGCCAGCAGAAAAGTAGCGGGAGGGTTCTGGGAGGCCCAGTACTTC. Its translation: CASRKVAGGFWEAQYF.

This clonotype was detected many times. This sequence joins TRBV18 and TRBJ2-1; D not resolved. CDR1 and CDR2 (germline): KGHSH, LQKENI. CDR3 length: 11 amino acids. V dropped 3 bases and J dropped 8 bases, with 5 bases sitting between them. The CDR3 bases are TGTGCCAGCTCACCCCAGGATGAGCAGTTCTTC. Amino acids: CASSPQDEQFF.

This clonotype was seen many times. The chain couples TRBV12-3 or TRBV12-4 to TRBJ2-2; 15 bases are a match to TRBD2. V dropped 2 bases and J dropped 3; count of bases not matched to a gene: 7. CDR3 length: 19 residues. CDR3: CASSLPRTSGRAHTGELFF. CDR3 DNA sequence: TGTGCCAGCAGTTTACCCCGGACTAGCGGGAGGGCCCACACCGGGGAGCTGTTTTTT.

This clonotype has a handful of counts. V and J are TRBV6-1 and TRBJ2-7, with 9 bases identical to TRBD1. CDR1 MNHNS and CDR2 SASEGT come from the germline V gene. V was clipped by 6 bases and J by 2 bases; unmatched bases: 14. The CDR3 runs 17 residues. CDR3 in DNA: TGTGCCAGCAGGCCACGATCCGGGACAGGGAATCCCTACGAGCAGTACTTC. This translates into CASRPRSGTGNPYEQYF.

This clonotype was observed at least ten times. The chain joins TRBV28 to TRBJ2-3; 11 nucleotides agree with TRBD2. The CDR3 is 15 amino acids. With 3 bases clipped from V and 7 bases from J, the junction kept 6 bases outside the gene matches. Germline V lookup: CDR1 MDHEN, CDR2 SYDVKM. CDR3 sequence: CASSLPSGRSHTQYF. The CDR3 coding sequence is TGTGCCAGCAGTTTGCCTAGCGGGAGGTCTCATACGCAGTATTTT.

Many counts were recorded for this clonotype. The V call is TRBV7-3, the J call TRBJ2-7; 14 bases align to TRBD2. The J segment lost 6 bases and the V segment lost 3 bases, leaving 1 base of the junction unmatched. The CDR3 is 14 amino acids. Germline loops: CDR1 SGHTA, CDR2 FQGTGA. CDR3 DNA: TGTGCCAGCAGCTTTGGGACTAGCGGGGGCGAGCAGTACTTC. This gives the protein CASSFGTSGGEQYF.

In its sample, this clonotype was seen many times. The chain joins TRBV7-8 to TRBJ2-2; D perhaps matches TRBD1 (6 bases). CDR1 is SGHVS and CDR2 is FQNEAQ in the germline V gene. V gave up 5 bases and J gave up 0 bases, with 13 bases separating them. The CDR3 contains 16 residues. The CDR3 loop is CASSLRTETNTGELFF. The CDR3 DNA follows: TGTGCCAGCAGCCTGAGGACAGAAACGAACACCGGGGAGCTGTTTTTT. Combining the CDR3 with reference TRBV7-8 and TRBJ2-2 gives the whole variable domain GAGVSQSPRYKVAKRGQDVALRCDPISGHVSLFWYQQALGQGPEFLTYFQNEAQLDKSGLPSDRFFAERPEGSVSTLKIQRTQQEDSAVYLCASSLRTETNTGELFFGEGSRLTVL.